Below, 23 T cell receptor beta chains from the same sample are listed, as sequenced in a study of human T cells and chemical hapten exposure. Using its own MiXCR run on the RACE reads, TCRdb lists one record per CDR3 protein. Of 50,000 to 70,000 distinct CDR3 sequences in the sample, more than 9% were seen once. The time point: pre-sensitization, week 0. The treatment denotes: therapeutic diphenylcyclopropenone sensitization with weekly scalp DPC. This material consisted of whole blood, taken in connection with sensitization to the hapten diphenylcyclopropenone (DPC). All receptors derive from a man aged 35 to 55 with alopecia areata. Some clones in this sample may be carry-over from other donors' samples.

About this clonotype: This may be a read error: a much more frequent sequence differs by one nucleotide. The rearrangement links TRBV28 to TRBJ1-1; D is ambiguous. The CDR3 has 12 residues. CDR1 and CDR2 from the germline V gene are MDHEN and SYDVKM. This chain's CDR3 is CANSLITTEAFF. The CDR3 nucleotides read TGTGCCAACAGTTTGATCACCACTGAAGCTTTCTTT.

Many counts were recorded for this clonotype. V is TRBV12-3 or TRBV12-4 and J is TRBJ2-2, with D possibly TRBD2 on 6 matching bases. V dropped 0 bases and J dropped 5 bases, with 13 bases sitting between them. The CDR3 is made up of 16 amino acids. For the CDR3, the DNA is TGTGCCAGCAGTTTAGCGGGCGGCGGGAAGACCGGGGAGCTGTTTTTT. It codes for CASSLAGGGKTGELFF.

This clonotype was counted a few times. The rearrangement uses TRBV27 and TRBJ2-7, with D possibly being TRBD1 (6 bases). CDR3 length: 13 amino acids. CDR1 is MNHEY and CDR2 is SMNVEV in the germline V gene (reference sequence). The V end lost 4 bases, the J end lost 7 bases, and 14 bases lay between the germline ends. In nucleotides, the CDR3 is TGTGCCAGCAGTTCGGGACACTCGAGAGAGCAGTACTTC. Translated, it gives CASSSGHSREQYF.

The rearrangement uses TRBV20-1 and TRBJ2-2; 9 positions match TRBD2. The CDR3 has 14 amino acids. Trimming cost V 6 bases and J 4 bases; bases outside gene matches: 6. Germline CDR1 is DFQATT and CDR2 is SNEGSKA (reference sequence). The CDR3 reads CSAPAGGTTGELFF. The CDR3 region has the DNA TGCAGTGCCCCAGCGGGAGGTACCACCGGGGAGCTGTTTTTT.

This clonotype was counted ten times or more. The V call is TRBV5-1, the J call TRBJ1-5; 9 bases agree with TRBD1. V shed 4 bases, J shed 4 bases, and the junction held 6 bases outside the gene matches. This CDR3 contains 15 residues. Germline values: CDR1 SGHRS, CDR2 YFSETQ. DNA of the CDR3: TGCGCCAGCAGCCCCGGACAGGGGTTGAATCAGCCCCAGCATTTT. Residues: CASSPGQGLNQPQHF.

This clonotype was detected only a few times. This chain joins TRBV12-3 or TRBV12-4 and TRBJ2-1; 10 bases are shared with TRBD2. The CDR3 loop spans 15 amino acids. V shed 2 bases, J shed 3 bases, and the junction held 1 base outside the gene matches. CDR3 sequence (DNA): TGTGCCAGCAGTTTACTAGCGGGAGACTACAATGAGCAGTTCTTC. Translation: CASSLLAGDYNEQFF.

V and J are TRBV7-9 and TRBJ2-7, with a tentative D call TRBD1 (5 bases). Trimming stripped 5 bases from V and 5 bases from J, with 13 bases between. This CDR3 contains 13 residues. Germline lookup yields CDR1 SEHNR and CDR2 FQNEAQ (reference sequence). The CDR3 region has the DNA TGTGCCAGCAGCCCCCCTTCAGGGAACGAGCAGTACTTC. It specifies CASSPPSGNEQYF.

This clonotype was picked up many times. This sequence joins TRBV27 and TRBJ2-3; D is unclear. The germline gives CDR1 MNHEY, CDR2 SMNVEV (reference sequence). CDR3 length equals 13 residues. Trimming took off 5 bases at V and 5 bases at J, with 11 bases between the two ends. CDR3 nucleotides: TGTGCCAGCAGTCCCCGGGTTCGAGATACGCAGTATTTT. It encodes CASSPRVRDTQYF.

This clonotype appeared many times. The J gene is TRBJ2-5, the V gene TRBV27; TRBD2 matches at 13 bases. CDR1 is MNHEY and CDR2 is SMNVEV in the germline V gene (reference sequence). V lost 3 bases, J lost 2 bases, and 6 bases stayed unmatched. This CDR3 region has 17 residues. CDR3 nucleotides: TGTGCCAGCAGTTTGTTGACTAGCGGGAGGCGGCAAGAGACCCAGTACTTC. The encoded protein is CASSLLTSGRRQETQYF.

In this sample, this clonotype turned up once. This rearrangement joins TRBV19 to TRBJ1-2, with a tentative D call TRBD1 (6 bases). Germline V lookup: CDR1 LNHDA, CDR2 SQIVND (reference sequence). Trimming shortened V by 6 bases and J by 7 bases, and 18 bases separated the two germline ends. The CDR3 spans 14 residues. CDR3 sequence (DNA): TGTGCCAGTAGGACCGGAGGGGGGGAAACTGGCTACACCTTC. Protein product: CASRTGGGETGYTF. The full variable domain, its missing parts supplied by reference TRBV19 and TRBJ1-2, is DGGITQSPKYLFRKEGQNVTLSCEQNLNHDAMYWYRQDPGQGLRLIYYSQIVNDFQKGDIAEGYSVSREKKESFPLTVTSAQKNPTAFYLCASRTGGGETGYTFGSGTRLTVV.

This clonotype has a count of ten or more. The J gene is TRBJ2-3, the V gene TRBV5-1, with TRBD2 matching over 10 bases. The CDR3 has 17 residues. V lost 4 bases and J lost 2; bases outside the gene matches: 10. The germline CDR1 and CDR2 sequences are SGHRS and YFSETQ. This CDR3 reads CASSPRTSGASTDTQYF. CDR3 nucleotide sequence: TGCGCCAGCAGCCCACGGACTAGCGGAGCCTCCACAGATACGCAGTATTTT.

This clonotype has at least ten counts. The DNA for the CDR3 is TGTGCCAGCAGTCCTACAGGGGACTATGGCTACACCTTC. It encodes CASSPTGDYGYTF. The rearrangement joins TRBV6-6 to TRBJ1-2, with 7 nucleotides matching TRBD1. The CDR3 has 13 residues. After removal of 5 bases from V and 3 bases from J, the junction contained 3 bases not matched to a gene. CDR1 and CDR2 (germline): MNHNY, SVGAGI (reference sequence).

In this sample, this clonotype turned up a few times. The chain recombines TRBV20-1 with TRBJ2-1; 8 nucleotides line up with TRBD2. Looked up from germline, CDR1 is DFQATT and CDR2 is SNEGSKA (reference sequence). V was pared by 5 bases and J by 5 bases, with 5 bases of the junction left unmatched. This CDR3 comprises 13 residues. Here the CDR3 reads CSAPAGVDNEQFF. DNA for the CDR3: TGCAGTGCTCCAGCGGGAGTGGACAATGAGCAGTTCTTC.

J is TRBJ2-7 and V is TRBV5-1; D possibly corresponds to TRBD1 (6 bases). The V gene's germline CDR1 is SGHRS and CDR2 YFSETQ. V was trimmed by 4 bases and J by 0 bases, leaving 17 bases between them. The CDR3 runs to 16 residues. The CDR3 sequence: CASSPYGGPSSYEQYF. CDR3 in DNA: TGCGCCAGCAGCCCCTATGGGGGCCCTAGCTCCTACGAGCAGTACTTC.

This clonotype was observed a handful of times. The J gene is TRBJ1-1, the V gene TRBV28, with D hard to call. Trimming took 7 bases from V and 0 from J, leaving 9 bases between them. The CDR3 covers 13 residues. The germline V gene encodes CDR1 MDHEN and CDR2 SYDVKM. CDR3 in amino acids: CASTLAVNTEAFF. The CDR3 nucleotides read TGTGCCAGCACCCTTGCGGTGAACACTGAAGCTTTCTTT.

This clonotype was seen a handful of times. The chain is built from TRBV6-6 and TRBJ2-5; 10 bases are a match to TRBD2. CDR1 and CDR2 (germline): MNHNY, SVGAGI (reference sequence). The CDR3 is made up of 17 amino acids. V shed 2 bases and J 0 bases; nucleotides not matched to a gene: 6. CDR3 nucleotide sequence: TGTGCCAGCAGTTACCCAAGCGGGAGGGCCTACCAAGAGACCCAGTACTTC. Amino acid sequence: CASSYPSGRAYQETQYF.

In its sample, this clonotype was seen a few times. The chain uses TRBV27 and TRBJ2-1; TRBD2 aligns across 12 bases. CDR1 is MNHEY and CDR2 is SMNVEV in the germline V gene (reference sequence). The CDR3 is 18 amino acids. Trimming removed 4 bases from V and 0 bases from J; junction bases left unmatched: 7. The CDR3 spells CASSSMTSGSVSYNEQFF. The CDR3 nucleotides read TGTGCCAGCAGTTCCATGACTAGCGGGAGCGTCTCCTACAATGAGCAGTTCTTC.

V and J are TRBV12-3 or TRBV12-4 and TRBJ2-7; D gene unclear. The V and J ends lost 3 bases and 0 bases respectively, with 6 bases between them. The CDR3 spans 13 residues. This CDR3 reads CASSFPRSYEQYF. In nucleotides, the CDR3 is TGTGCCAGCAGTTTTCCACGCTCCTACGAGCAGTACTTC.

This clonotype was counted at least ten times. This sequence joins TRBV6-2 or TRBV6-3 and TRBJ2-7; D is perhaps TRBD1 or TRBD2 (5 bases each). In germline, CDR1 is MNHEY, CDR2 SVGEGT. The CDR3 consists of 14 residues. With 5 bases removed from V and 6 bases from J, the gap between germline ends came to 17 bases. The CDR3 loop is CASSDTPDGAEQYF. The CDR3 DNA is TGTGCCAGCAGTGACACCCCGGACGGGGCCGAGCAGTACTTC.

This clonotype was seen many times. J is TRBJ2-3 and V is TRBV20-1; the match to TRBD2 covers 12 bases. J gave up 3 bases and V 4 bases, and 8 bases lay outside the gene matches. CDR3 length: 16 residues. CDR1 is DFQATT and CDR2 is SNEGSKA in the germline V gene (reference sequence). CDR3 sequence: CSAIGTGTSGTDTQYF. The DNA for the CDR3 is TGCAGTGCTATTGGGACGGGGACTAGCGGGACAGATACGCAGTATTTT.

At least ten counts were recorded for this clonotype. The rearrangement joins TRBV5-1 to TRBJ2-3; D is tentatively TRBD1 or TRBD2 (5 bases each). The germline V gene has CDR1 SGHRS and CDR2 YFSETQ. With 3 bases removed from V and 4 bases from J, the gap between germline ends came to 9 bases. The CDR3 totals 13 residues. Written as DNA, the CDR3 is TGCGCCAGCAGCTCCCTGGGGGCAGATACGCAGTATTTT. It yields the protein CASSSLGADTQYF. Based on the CDR3 plus reference TRBV5-1 and TRBJ2-3, the full variable domain is KAGVTQTPRYLIKTRGQQVTLSCSPISGHRSVSWYQQTPGQGLQFLFEYFSETQRNKGNFPGRFSGRQFSNSRSEMNVSTLELGDSALYLCASSSLGADTQYFGPGTRLTVL.

V usage is TRBV27 and J usage is TRBJ2-4; weak D call: TRBD1 (6 bases). The CDR3 covers 14 residues. V gave up 5 bases and J gave up 7 bases, with 15 bases separating them. Germline-derived CDR1 and CDR2 are MNHEY and SMNVEV (reference sequence). CDR3: CASSPFPTGNIQYF. CDR3 sequence (DNA): TGTGCCAGCAGTCCCTTCCCCACAGGGAACATTCAGTACTTC.

The sample holds a few counts of this clonotype. The J gene is TRBJ1-2, the V gene TRBV4-1, with 8 bases aligning to TRBD1. From germline, CDR1 is MGHRA and CDR2 YSYEKL. The trim removed 1 base at V and 4 bases at J, leaving 8 bases unmatched. The CDR3 runs to 16 residues. The CDR3 DNA reads as TGCGCCAGCAGCCAAGGTGGACAGGGTAACGCCTATGGCTACACCTTC. It specifies CASSQGGQGNAYGYTF.